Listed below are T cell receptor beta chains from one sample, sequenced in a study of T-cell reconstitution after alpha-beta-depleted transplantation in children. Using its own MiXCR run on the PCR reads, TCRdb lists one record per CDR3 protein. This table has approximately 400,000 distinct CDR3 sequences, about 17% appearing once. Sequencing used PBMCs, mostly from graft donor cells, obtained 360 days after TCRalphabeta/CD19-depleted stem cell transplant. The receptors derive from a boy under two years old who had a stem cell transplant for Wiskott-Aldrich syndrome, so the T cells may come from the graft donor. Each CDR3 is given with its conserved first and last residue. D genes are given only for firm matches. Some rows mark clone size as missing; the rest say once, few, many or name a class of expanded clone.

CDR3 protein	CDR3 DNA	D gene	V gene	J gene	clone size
CASSLRGPRETQYF	TGTGCCAGCAGCTTGAGGGGCCCGAGGGAGACCCAGTACTTC	-	TRBV7-8	TRBJ2-5	few
CSAPMGQETQYF	TGCAGTGCCCCCATGGGGCAAGAGACCCAGTACTTC	-	TRBV20-1	TRBJ2-5	-
CASSLMGQGYEQYF	TGTGCCAGCAGCTTAATGGGACAGGGCTACGAGCAGTACTTC	TRBD1	TRBV11-2	TRBJ2-7	-
CASSQGDRGREQFF	TGTGCCAGCAGCCAAGGGGACAGGGGGCGGGAGCAGTTCTTC	TRBD1	TRBV4-2	TRBJ2-1	few
CASSLSPTYEQYF	TGTGCCAGCAGTCTATCGCCTACATACGAGCAGTACTTC	-	TRBV28	TRBJ2-7	-
CASSYFRGYGYTF	TGTGCCAGCAGTTACTTCAGGGGGTATGGCTACACCTTC	TRBD1	TRBV6-5	TRBJ1-2	few
CASSYYREGQPQHF	TGTGCCAGCAGTTATTACAGGGAAGGACAGCCCCAGCATTTT	-	TRBV6-5	TRBJ1-5	-
CSARLAGSDTQYF	TGCAGTGCTAGACTTGCGGGGTCAGATACGCAGTATTTT	-	TRBV20-1	TRBJ2-3	-
CSARIWGTDTQYF	TGCAGTGCGCGCATATGGGGCACAGATACGCAGTATTTT	-	TRBV20-1	TRBJ2-3	-
CSVEGAGTGSYNEQFF	TGCAGCGTTGAAGGGGCCGGGACAGGGTCCTACAATGAGCAGTTCTTC	TRBD1	TRBV29-1	TRBJ2-1	few
CASSYSAPGGRTEAFF	TGTGCCAGCAGTTACTCGGCGCCAGGGGGCCGCACTGAAGCTTTCTTT	TRBD1	TRBV6-5	TRBJ1-1	-
CASSPPVSSYNEQFF	TGCGCCAGCAGTCCCCCGGTGAGCTCCTACAATGAGCAGTTCTTC	-	TRBV5-1	TRBJ2-1	-
CASSLEPGTGLAKNIQYF	TGTGCCAGCAGCTTAGAGCCCGGGACAGGTTTAGCCAAAAACATTCAGTACTTC	TRBD1	TRBV11-2	TRBJ2-4	-
CASNKGQYTDTQYF	TGCGCCAGCAACAAGGGACAGTACACAGATACGCAGTATTTT	TRBD1	TRBV5-1	TRBJ2-3	-
CASSLAGQVGNEQFF	TGTGCCAGCAGCTTAGCGGGTCAGGTGGGCAATGAGCAGTTCTTC	-	TRBV7-2	TRBJ2-1	-
CSVDRGQGITGELFF	TGCAGCGTTGACAGGGGACAGGGGATTACCGGGGAGCTGTTTTTT	TRBD1	TRBV29-1	TRBJ2-2	few
CASSYSRADTQYF	TGTGCCAGCAGTTACTCGAGGGCAGATACGCAGTATTTT	-	TRBV6-6	TRBJ2-3	-
CASSPSGGLNTQYF	TGTGCCAGCAGTCCCTCCGGGGGCTTGAATACGCAGTATTTT	-	TRBV12-3/TRBV12-4	TRBJ2-3	-
CASSQELAGDEQYF	TGTGCCAGCAGCCAAGAACTAGCGGGGGACGAGCAGTACTTC	TRBD2	TRBV4-2	TRBJ2-7	few
CASSLVGFPSTDTQYF	TGTGCCAGCAGCTTAGTTGGATTTCCTAGCACAGATACGCAGTATTTT	-	TRBV7-9	TRBJ2-3	few
CASSLGPGRGEADTQYF	TGTGCCAGCAGTTTGGGGCCCGGGCGGGGCGAGGCAGATACGCAGTATTTT	-	TRBV12-3/TRBV12-4	TRBJ2-3	many
CATSSPGRGRVNEQFF	TGTGCCACCAGCAGCCCGGGTAGGGGGCGAGTGAATGAGCAGTTCTTC	TRBD1	TRBV15	TRBJ2-1	-
CASSLQGANYNEQFF	TGTGCCAGCAGCTTACAGGGGGCGAATTACAATGAGCAGTTCTTC	TRBD1	TRBV7-9	TRBJ2-1	few
CASRVQGSEYQPQHF	TGTGCCAGCAGGGTACAGGGGAGCGAATATCAGCCCCAGCATTTT	TRBD1	TRBV28	TRBJ1-5	few
CASSPDRARGYTF	TGTGCCAGCAGTCCTGACAGGGCCAGAGGCTACACCTTC	TRBD1	TRBV6-6	TRBJ1-2	-
CASSQRIRGGTQYF	TGTGCCAGCAGCCAACGGATCAGAGGGGGGACCCAGTACTTC	-	TRBV14	TRBJ2-5	-
CASSLAVRGTGELFF	TGTGCCAGCAGCTTGGCTGTCAGGGGCACCGGGGAGCTGTTTTTT	-	TRBV5-6	TRBJ2-2	-
CASSLARTGGADIQYF	TGTGCCAGCAGTTTAGCCCGTACAGGGGGCGCAGACATTCAGTACTTC	TRBD1	TRBV28	TRBJ2-4	few
CAISVSPTGLADTGELFF	TGTGCCATCAGTGTGAGTCCCACGGGACTAGCGGATACTGGGGAGCTGTTTTTT	TRBD2	TRBV10-3	TRBJ2-2	few
CSASRVPRGETQYF	TGCAGTGCTAGTCGGGTCCCTAGGGGGGAGACCCAGTACTTC	-	TRBV20-1	TRBJ2-5	few
CSARDGTSRTDTQYF	TGCAGTGCTAGAGATGGGACTAGTCGTACAGATACGCAGTATTTT	TRBD2	TRBV20-1	TRBJ2-3	many
CASSPVEETQYF	TGTGCCAGCTCACCAGTCGAAGAGACCCAGTACTTC	-	TRBV18	TRBJ2-5	-
CASSLGTGLEQYF	TGCGCCAGCAGCTTGGGGACAGGGCTCGAGCAGTACTTC	TRBD1	TRBV5-1	TRBJ2-7	-
CASSLVGAGGAETQYF	TGTGCCAGCAGCTTAGTGGGGGCAGGGGGCGCCGAGACCCAGTACTTC	TRBD1	TRBV7-2	TRBJ2-5	few
CASSPPLREGLMQFF	TGTGCCAGCTCACCACCGTTGCGGGAGGGCCTTATGCAGTTCTTC	TRBD2	TRBV18	TRBJ2-1	few
CTSSAPRADNEQFF	TGTACCAGCAGTGCCCCCCGCGCAGACAATGAGCAGTTCTTC	-	TRBV12-3/TRBV12-4	TRBJ2-1	-
CASSNTGEYGQYF	TGCGCCAGCAGCAATACAGGAGAGTACGGGCAGTACTTC	-	TRBV5-1	TRBJ2-7	few
CASSGRASTNEKLFF	TGTGCCAGTAGTGGCAGGGCCTCAACTAATGAAAAACTGTTTTTT	-	TRBV19	TRBJ1-4	-
CATSRRQRAYEQYF	TGTGCCACCAGCAGAAGGCAGCGGGCTTACGAGCAGTACTTC	-	TRBV15	TRBJ2-7	few
CSVAAGIRNYGYTF	TGCAGCGTTGCGGCAGGGATTAGGAACTATGGCTACACCTTC	-	TRBV29-1	TRBJ1-2	few
CASSPLPWGFAGANVLTF	TGTGCCAGCAGTCCGTTGCCCTGGGGGTTTGCTGGGGCCAACGTCCTGACTTTC	-	TRBV12-3/TRBV12-4	TRBJ2-6	-
CASSHTGTQTTEAFF	TGTGCCAGCAGCCATACCGGGACTCAAACCACTGAAGCTTTCTTT	-	TRBV7-8	TRBJ1-1	few
CASSLGQFYPYEQYF	TGTGCCAGCAGCTTAGGACAGTTTTATCCCTACGAGCAGTACTTC	-	TRBV7-9	TRBJ2-7	-
CSASRDASSYNEQFF	TGCAGTGCTAGTCGCGACGCGAGCTCCTACAATGAGCAGTTCTTC	-	TRBV20-1	TRBJ2-1	-
CASSYSAGYTEAFF	TGTGCCAGCAGTTACTCGGCAGGTTACACTGAAGCTTTCTTT	-	TRBV6-5	TRBJ1-1	few
CSVMVAGRPYEQYF	TGCAGCGTAATGGTAGCGGGAAGACCCTACGAGCAGTACTTC	TRBD2	TRBV29-1	TRBJ2-7	many